This is a list of T cell receptor beta chains from one sample in a study of blood T cell repertoires in COVID-19. Data came from immunoSEQ multiplex PCR; TCRdb stores just in-frame clones and leaves some out. The top ten hold around 5% of the sample, which has around 80,000 clones, more than 80% seen once. The sample comprised peripheral blood. These receptors originate from an elderly woman with active or convalescent COVID-19. Both conserved end residues are trimmed from each CDR3. Fields, in order: CDR3 protein, V gene, D gene. The D gene is left open where the match is weak.

CDR3aa: ASSRTLTSTDTQY
v_gene: TRBV6-5
d_gene: NA

CDR3aa: ASRRIGGVYGYT
v_gene: TRBV28
d_gene: NA

CDR3aa: ATSDPGLAGGVVKNEQF
v_gene: TRBV24-1
d_gene: TRBD2

CDR3aa: ASSSPTSPDTQY
v_gene: TRBV5-6
d_gene: NA

CDR3aa: ASRRDRDQGYT
v_gene: TRBV6-5
d_gene: TRBD1

CDR3aa: ASSYQGRGGQETQY
v_gene: TRBV5-1
d_gene: TRBD2

CDR3aa: ASSLGSSGGMTEAF
v_gene: TRBV7-8
d_gene: NA

CDR3aa: ASSYGGTAYGYT
v_gene: TRBV6-6
d_gene: NA

CDR3aa: ASMRGVGNSPLH
v_gene: TRBV19
d_gene: NA

CDR3aa: ASSPETGMNYGYT
v_gene: TRBV7-6
d_gene: TRBD1

CDR3aa: ASSYNGQGPYEQY
v_gene: TRBV6-5
d_gene: TRBD1

CDR3aa: ASSSNPGQDTGELF
v_gene: TRBV28
d_gene: NA

CDR3aa: ASSRGQGEKLF
v_gene: TRBV6-5
d_gene: TRBD1

CDR3aa: AISDASGGQETQY
v_gene: TRBV10-3
d_gene: TRBD2

CDR3aa: ATSRDRGGASGRYEQF
v_gene: TRBV15
d_gene: TRBD2

CDR3aa: ASSESTGGDYEQY
v_gene: TRBV6-1
d_gene: TRBD1

CDR3aa: ASSIGRGLDTEAF
v_gene: TRBV19
d_gene: NA

CDR3aa: ASSEETGFDQPQH
v_gene: TRBV6-1
d_gene: NA

CDR3aa: ASSKTSGGPQETQY
v_gene: TRBV7-8
d_gene: TRBD2

CDR3aa: ASLGGGPYNEQF
v_gene: TRBV28
d_gene: TRBD2

CDR3aa: ASPLGQGSAGELF
v_gene: TRBV18
d_gene: TRBD1

CDR3aa: ASSLARREDIQY
v_gene: TRBV7-9
d_gene: NA

CDR3aa: ATQGPSSSGANVLT
v_gene: TRBV24-1
d_gene: TRBD1

CDR3aa: ASSQSISGVYEQY
v_gene: TRBV3-1/TRBV3-2
d_gene: TRBD2

CDR3aa: ARSLETGQGASEQY
v_gene: TRBV5-3
d_gene: TRBD1

CDR3aa: ASSSGWGVANYGYT
v_gene: TRBV28
d_gene: NA

CDR3aa: ASSVSRLAGTYEQY
v_gene: TRBV9
d_gene: TRBD2

CDR3aa: ASSPLEASGNTIY
v_gene: TRBV18
d_gene: NA

CDR3aa: ASSAEAGQYNQPQH
v_gene: TRBV2
d_gene: NA

CDR3aa: ASSAWAVYGFGYT
v_gene: TRBV14
d_gene: NA

CDR3aa: ASKDQAGGGADTQY
v_gene: TRBV19
d_gene: TRBD2

CDR3aa: ASSLSGPLSYEQY
v_gene: TRBV28
d_gene: NA

CDR3aa: ASSSESLPTQY
v_gene: TRBV6-6
d_gene: NA

CDR3aa: ASSYSRQGDGYT
v_gene: TRBV6-6
d_gene: TRBD1

CDR3aa: AWSFGLAGGNEQF
v_gene: TRBV30
d_gene: TRBD2

CDR3aa: ATSLGLWNNEQF
v_gene: TRBV15
d_gene: NA

CDR3aa: ASSQEGTRRITDTQY
v_gene: TRBV4-3
d_gene: NA

CDR3aa: ASSPRAGFDEQY
v_gene: TRBV18
d_gene: NA

CDR3aa: ASSLVGRGPDYGYT
v_gene: TRBV5-1
d_gene: TRBD1